Included here is one TCR beta chain sequence, with context. Antigen: not known. CDR1 MGHRA and CDR2 YSYEKL come from the germline V gene. The CDR3 runs 12 residues. V dropped 2 bases and J dropped 9 bases, with 8 bases sitting between them. These data originate in a study of cytomegalovirus exposure and HLA in healthy donors. Findings of the study overall: The study flagged 150 to 200 TCR beta chains as cytomegalovirus-associated. Accurate predictions that matched the HLA-A and HLA-B alleles of most subjects were reportedly made from TCR beta sequences.

The PCR was carried out with 60 Vbeta primers and 13 Jbeta primers. Profiled with immunoSEQ multiplex PCR; TCRdb holds only in-frame clones, not every one. In the table there are 50,000 to 60,000 clones, 75% to 80% of which are singletons. V gene TRBV4-1 combines with J gene TRBJ2-1; D not certain. The sequenced sample consisted of PBMCs. The TCR comes from a female donor in good health and CMV-seronegative. The CDR3 DNA follows: TGCGCCAGCAGCCAAACGAGAGGTGAGCAGTTCTTC. Translating it yields CASSQTRGEQFF.